This TCR beta chain was profiled in a study of cytomegalovirus exposure and HLA in healthy donors. PCR used 60 Vbeta primers and 13 Jbeta primers. The protocol was immunoSEQ multiplex PCR, while the TCRdb copy is restricted to in-frame clones and leaves out a portion. The sample has roughly 200,000 clones, approximately 85% seen once; the top ten hold approximately 2.4%. Overall study findings and caveats: An ancestry cluster, one associated with Asian ancestry, reportedly showed fewer N-insertions than the approximately 670-donor mean in a later analysis. In vitro, three CMV-associated chains proved specific for CMV antigens.

Details on this clone: Antigen specificity is unknown.

The specimen was PBMCs. The origin of this receptor is a woman between 45 and 60 years old in good health and CMV-seronegative.

The CDR3 loop reads CASSPRPGSYNEQFF. The CDR3 DNA follows: TGCGCCAGCAGCCCCCGCCCGGGCTCCTACAATGAGCAGTTCTTC. The gene calls are TRBV5-1 and TRBJ2-1; D uncertain. Trimming left V 4 bases short and J 0 bases short, with 11 bases between. CDR3 size: 15 residues. CDR1 SGHRS and CDR2 YFSETQ come from the germline V gene.